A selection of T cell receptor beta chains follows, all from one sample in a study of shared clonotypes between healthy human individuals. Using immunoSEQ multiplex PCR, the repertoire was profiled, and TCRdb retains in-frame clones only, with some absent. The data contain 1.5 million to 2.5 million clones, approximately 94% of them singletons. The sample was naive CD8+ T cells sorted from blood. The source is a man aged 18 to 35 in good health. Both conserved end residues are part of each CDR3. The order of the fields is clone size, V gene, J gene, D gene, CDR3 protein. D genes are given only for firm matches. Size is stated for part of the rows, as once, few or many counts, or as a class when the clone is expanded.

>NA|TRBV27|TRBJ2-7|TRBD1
CASSRGGTGGEQYF
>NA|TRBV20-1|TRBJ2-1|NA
CSARDGWEQFF
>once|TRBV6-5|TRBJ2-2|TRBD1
CASSYSTGQHTGELFF
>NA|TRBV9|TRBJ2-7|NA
CASSPSGSSSYEQYF
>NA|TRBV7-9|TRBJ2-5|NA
CASSLSREETQYF
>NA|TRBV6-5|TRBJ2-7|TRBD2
CASSYAGEEYEQYF
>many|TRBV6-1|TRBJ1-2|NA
CASSDPGHVLVGYTF
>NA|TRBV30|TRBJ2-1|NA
CAWSPPEGLPAPGEQFF
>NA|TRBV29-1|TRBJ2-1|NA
CSVDGLFYNEQFF
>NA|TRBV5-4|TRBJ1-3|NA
CASSSTFTYSGNTIYF